This record covers a single T cell receptor (beta chain). Antigen specificity is unknown. The sample belongs to a study of identical twins. This CDR3 region has 17 residues. The junction had 12 bases not matched to a gene; V was cut back by 3 bases and J by 7 bases. TCRdb used MiXCR to reprocess the 5' RACE reads, holding one entry per CDR3 protein. Among roughly 1.6 million distinct CDR3 sequences listed, around 33% were seen once. Findings and limits, study-wide: The more abundant beta clonotypes in cord blood had fewer insertions, and memory repertoires did not show this.

Sequencing was carried out using cord blood. The chain couples TRBV12-3 or TRBV12-4 to TRBJ2-4; 10 bases line up with TRBD2. The origin of this receptor is a newborn girl in good health. The chain's CDR3 is CASSFGRYEREGNIQYF. For the CDR3, the DNA is TGTGCCAGCAGTTTTGGTCGTTATGAGCGGGAGGGTAACATTCAGTACTTC.